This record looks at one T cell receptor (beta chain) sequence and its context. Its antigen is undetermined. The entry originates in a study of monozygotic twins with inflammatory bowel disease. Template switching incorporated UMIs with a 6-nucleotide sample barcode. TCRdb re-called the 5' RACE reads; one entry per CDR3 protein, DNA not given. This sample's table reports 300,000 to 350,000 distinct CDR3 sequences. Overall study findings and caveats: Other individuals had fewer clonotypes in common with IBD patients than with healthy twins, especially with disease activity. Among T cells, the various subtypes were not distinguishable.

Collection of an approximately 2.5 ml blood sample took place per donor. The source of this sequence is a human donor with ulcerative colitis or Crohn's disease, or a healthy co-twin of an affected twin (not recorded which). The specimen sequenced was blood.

CDR3 sequence: CASSTRTSSSSYNEQFF. The J gene is TRBJ2-1, the V gene TRBV6-2 or TRBV6-3; as DNA is missing, the TRBD2 call by TCRdb cannot be tested. This CDR3 has 17 amino acids. Germline-derived CDR1 and CDR2 are MNHEY and SVGEGT.